This TCR beta chain was identified in a study of control samples from healthy donors and cancer patients. Trimming took off 5 bases at V and 8 bases at J, with 15 bases between the two ends. This CDR3 region has 13 residues. Per germline, CDR1 MDHEN and CDR2 SYDVKM. The method was immunoSEQ multiplex PCR; TCRdb's version includes in-frame clones alone and lacks a portion of them. The data show 90,000 to 130,000 clones, around four fifths seen once. What was sequenced was blood. This rearrangement joins TRBV28 to TRBJ1-2; no reliable D call. The source of this sequence is a man younger than 35 in good health. CDR3 DNA: TGTGCCAGCAGTCCCGGACTGCTACGAGGCTACACCTTC. Translation gives CASSPGLLRGYTF.